The 4 T cell receptor beta chains listed next were all sequenced from one sample in a study of T cells after yellow fever vaccination. TCRdb used MiXCR to reprocess the 5' RACE reads, holding one entry per CDR3 protein. The table records over 300,000 distinct CDR3 sequences, over 4% of them present only once. The source was PBMCs, collected 5 days after the yellow fever booster vaccination. The receptor source for this set is a man younger than 30 who received the YFV17D yellow fever vaccine.

This chain connects TRBV20-1 to TRBJ2-4; 7 nucleotides agree with TRBD1. CDR1 DFQATT and CDR2 SNEGSKA come from the germline V gene (reference sequence). The CDR3 totals 14 residues. The J segment lost 2 bases and the V segment lost 5 bases, leaving 6 bases of the junction unmatched. The CDR3 nucleotides read TGCAGTGCTGGCTCGGGACAGCCCAAAAACATTCAGTACTTC. This sequence encodes CSAGSGQPKNIQYF.

This clonotype showed up just a few times. The genes are TRBV29-1 and TRBJ2-5; TRBD2 aligns across 7 bases. From germline, CDR1 is SQVTM and CDR2 ANQGSEA. V lost 0 bases and J lost 5; bases outside the gene matches: 6. This CDR3 contains 14 residues. CDR3 nucleotide sequence: TGCAGCGTTGAAGATTTCAGGGAGGGGGAGACCCAGTACTTC. It translates to CSVEDFREGETQYF. The full variable domain, its missing parts supplied by reference TRBV29-1 and TRBJ2-5, is SAVISQKPSRDICQRGTSLTIQCQVDSQVTMMFWYRQQPGQSLTLIATANQGSEATYESGFVIDKFPISRPNLTFSTLTVSNMSPEDSSIYLCSVEDFREGETQYFGPGTRLLVL.

This clonotype was picked up a small number of times. The chain employs TRBV29-1 and TRBJ2-3; D is possibly TRBD2 (6 bases). V was pared by 3 bases and J by 6 bases, with 7 bases between. The CDR3 spans 11 residues. Germline values: CDR1 SQVTM, CDR2 ANQGSEA. CDR3 amino acids: CSVEEGDTQYF. The CDR3 DNA reads TGCAGCGTTGAGGAGGGGGATACGCAGTATTTT.

The chain combines TRBV7-2 with TRBJ1-4; perhaps TRBD1 as D (6 bases). Germline V CDR1 and CDR2: SGHTA, FQGNSA. This CDR3 region has 16 residues. The V gene lost 3 bases and the J gene lost 1 base, with 12 bases spanning the gap. CDR3 sequence: CASSLARGLTNEKLFF. CDR3 coding DNA: TGTGCCAGCAGCTTGGCCAGGGGATTAACTAATGAAAAACTGTTTTTT. The full variable domain, rest sourced from reference TRBV7-2 and TRBJ1-4, is GAGVSQSPSNKVTEKGKDVELRCDPISGHTALYWYRQSLGQGLEFLIYFQGNSAPDKSGLPSDRFSAERTGGSVSTLTIQRTQQEDSAVYLCASSLARGLTNEKLFFGSGTQLSVL.